The TCR beta chain described here comes from a study of control samples from healthy donors and cancer patients. Method: immunoSEQ multiplex PCR; TCRdb's copy keeps in-frame clones and lacks some. The sample records roughly 120,000 clones, roughly 88% being singletons. This clone was found once. V trimming: 3 bases; J trimming: 9 bases; junction bases outside the gene matches: 8. This CDR3 has 15 amino acids. The germline gives CDR1 LGHDT, CDR2 YNNKEL (reference sequence). Sequenced: blood. The TCR originated in a man aged 40-49 years in good health. The chain is built from TRBV3-1 (or the pseudogene TRBV3-2) and TRBJ2-2; 9 nucleotides align to TRBD2. The CDR3 DNA is TGTGCCAGCAGCCATGTTGTTAGCGGGGGTCGGGAGCTGTTTTTT. As protein: CASSHVVSGGRELFF.